A single TCR beta chain is shown here with its context. TCRdb keeps only in-frame clones here, not all; method: immunoSEQ multiplex PCR. The sample consists of some 200,000 clones, 90% to 95% of them appearing once. This entry belongs to a study of T cell responses to AZD1222 COVID-19 vaccine. The CDR3 spans 15 residues. Germline-derived CDR1 and CDR2 are MNHEY and SVGAGI. The trim removed 4 bases at V and 7 bases at J, leaving 9 bases unmatched. The sample was peripheral blood, taken on day 0 of MenACWY control vaccination. This rearrangement joins TRBV6-5 to TRBJ1-4; 7 bases are a match to TRBD1. The clonotype comes from an adult in good health. The CDR3 loop is CASSSSRGSSEKLFF. The CDR3 DNA follows: TGTGCCAGCAGTTCCAGCAGGGGGTCAAGTGAAAAACTGTTTTTT.